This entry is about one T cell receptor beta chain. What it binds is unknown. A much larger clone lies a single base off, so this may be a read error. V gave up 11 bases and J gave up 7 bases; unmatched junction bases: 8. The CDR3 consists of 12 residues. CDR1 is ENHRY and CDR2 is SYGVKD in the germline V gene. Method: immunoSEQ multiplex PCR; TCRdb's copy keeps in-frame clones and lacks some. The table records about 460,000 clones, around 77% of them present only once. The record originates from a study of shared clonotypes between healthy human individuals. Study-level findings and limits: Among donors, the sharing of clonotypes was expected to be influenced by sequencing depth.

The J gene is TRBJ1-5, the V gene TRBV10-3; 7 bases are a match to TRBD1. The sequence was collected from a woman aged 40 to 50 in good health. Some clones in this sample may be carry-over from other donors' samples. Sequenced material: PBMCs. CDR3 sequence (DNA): TGTGCCTCAGGACAGGAGGTCCAGCCCCAGCATTTT. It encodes CASGQEVQPQHF.